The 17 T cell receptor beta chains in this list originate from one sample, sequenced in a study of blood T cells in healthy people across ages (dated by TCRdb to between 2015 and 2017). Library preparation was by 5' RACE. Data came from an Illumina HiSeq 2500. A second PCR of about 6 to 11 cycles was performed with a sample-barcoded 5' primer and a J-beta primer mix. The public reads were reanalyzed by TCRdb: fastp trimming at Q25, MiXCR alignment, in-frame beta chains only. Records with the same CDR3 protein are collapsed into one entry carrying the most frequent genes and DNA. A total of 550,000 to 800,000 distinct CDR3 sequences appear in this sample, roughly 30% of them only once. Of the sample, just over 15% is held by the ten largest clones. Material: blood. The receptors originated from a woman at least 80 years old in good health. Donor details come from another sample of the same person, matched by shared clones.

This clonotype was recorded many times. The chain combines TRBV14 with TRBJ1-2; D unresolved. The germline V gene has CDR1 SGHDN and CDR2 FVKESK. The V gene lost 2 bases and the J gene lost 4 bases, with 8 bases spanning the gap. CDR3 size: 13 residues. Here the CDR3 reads CASSQSWGYGYTF. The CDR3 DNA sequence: TGTGCCAGCAGCCAAAGTTGGGGCTATGGCTACACCTTC.

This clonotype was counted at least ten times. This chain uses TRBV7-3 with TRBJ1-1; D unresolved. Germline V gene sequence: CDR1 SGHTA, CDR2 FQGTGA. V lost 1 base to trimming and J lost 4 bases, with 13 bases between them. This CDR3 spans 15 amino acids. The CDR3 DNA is TGTGCCAGCAGCTTAAAGGGCGGAGGAGGCACTGAAGCTTTCTTT. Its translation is CASSLKGGGGTEAFF.

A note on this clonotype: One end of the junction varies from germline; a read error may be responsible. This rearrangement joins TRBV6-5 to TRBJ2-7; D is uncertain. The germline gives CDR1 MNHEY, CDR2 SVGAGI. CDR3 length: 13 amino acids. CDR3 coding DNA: TGTGCCTGCAGATCGGGCCTTTCCTACGAGCAGTACTTC. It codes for CACRSGLSYEQYF.

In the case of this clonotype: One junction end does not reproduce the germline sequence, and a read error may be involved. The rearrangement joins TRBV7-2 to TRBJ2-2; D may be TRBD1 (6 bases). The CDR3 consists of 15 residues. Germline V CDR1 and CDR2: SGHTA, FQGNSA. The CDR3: CASSADRTNAGELFF. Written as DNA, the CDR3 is TGTGCCAGCAGCGCAGACAGGACGAACGCCGGGGAGCTGTTTTTT.

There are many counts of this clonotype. Here the CDR3 reads CASSLRADTQYF. The DNA for the CDR3 is TGTGCCAGCAGCTTGAGGGCAGATACGCAGTATTTT. This chain links TRBV5-6 with TRBJ2-3; D ambiguous. Trimming left V 1 base short and J 4 bases short, with 4 bases between. CDR3 length: 12 amino acids. Germline V gives CDR1 SGHDT, CDR2 YYEEEE.

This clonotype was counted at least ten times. The CDR3 DNA sequence: TGTGCCAGCAAAAGGGACAGTAATGAAAAACTGTTTTTT. Protein sequence: CASKRDSNEKLFF. This chain links TRBV6-1 with TRBJ1-4; 7 bases fit TRBD1. Germline CDR1 reads MNHNS; CDR2 reads SASEGT. The CDR3 has 13 residues. Losses at the gene ends were 7 bases for V and 4 bases for J; bases not matched to a gene: 3.

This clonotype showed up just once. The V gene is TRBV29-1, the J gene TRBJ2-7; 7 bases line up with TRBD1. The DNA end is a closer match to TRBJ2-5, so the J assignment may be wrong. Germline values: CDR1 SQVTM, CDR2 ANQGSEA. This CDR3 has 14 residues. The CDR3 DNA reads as TGCAGCGTTGAGGCAGGGGGTGGGGTCGGGACCCAGTACTTC. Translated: CSVEAGGGVGTQYF.

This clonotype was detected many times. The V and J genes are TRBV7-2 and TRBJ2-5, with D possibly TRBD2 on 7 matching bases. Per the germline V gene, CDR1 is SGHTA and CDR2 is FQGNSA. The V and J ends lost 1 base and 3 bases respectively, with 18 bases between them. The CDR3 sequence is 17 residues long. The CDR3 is CASSLGLGGGGKETQYF. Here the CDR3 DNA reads TGTGCCAGCAGCTTAGGCCTTGGGGGCGGGGGTAAAGAGACCCAGTACTTC.

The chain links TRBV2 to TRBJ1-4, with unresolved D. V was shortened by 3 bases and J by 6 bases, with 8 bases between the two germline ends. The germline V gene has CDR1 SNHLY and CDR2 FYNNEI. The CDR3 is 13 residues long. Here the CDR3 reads CASSELVDEKLFF. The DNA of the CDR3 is TGTGCCAGCAGTGAGCTTGTGGATGAAAAACTGTTTTTT.

The DNA of the CDR3 is TGTGCCAGCAGCTTAGCTGGCCCCCCAAATTCACCCCTCCACTTT. It yields the protein CASSLAGPPNSPLHF. The rearrangement links TRBV7-2 to TRBJ1-6; D gene unclear. This CDR3 is built from 15 residues. V was cut by 0 bases and J by 7 bases, with 10 bases left in between. The germline CDR1 and CDR2 sequences are SGHTA and FQGNSA.

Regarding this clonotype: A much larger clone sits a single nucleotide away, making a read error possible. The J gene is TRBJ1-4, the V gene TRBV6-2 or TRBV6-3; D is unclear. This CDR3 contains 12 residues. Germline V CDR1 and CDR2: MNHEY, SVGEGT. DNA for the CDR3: TGTGCCAGCAGACCCGCGGGCGAAAAACGGTTTTTT. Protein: CASRPAGEKRFF.

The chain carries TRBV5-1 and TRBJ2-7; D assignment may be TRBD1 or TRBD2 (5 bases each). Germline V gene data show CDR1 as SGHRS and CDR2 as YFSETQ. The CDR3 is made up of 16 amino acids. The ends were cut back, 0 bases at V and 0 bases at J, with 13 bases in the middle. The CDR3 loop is CASSLAPGRSSYEQYF. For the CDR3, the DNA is TGCGCCAGCAGCTTGGCACCAGGGAGAAGCTCCTACGAGCAGTACTTC.

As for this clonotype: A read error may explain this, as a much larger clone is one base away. In DNA, the CDR3 is TGTGCCAGCAGGGCTAACCTAGCCTACGAGCAGTACTTC. As protein: CASRANLAYEQYF. This sequence joins TRBV6-1 and TRBJ2-7; D is undetermined. CDR1 is MNHNS, CDR2 SASEGT, per germline. This CDR3 has 13 amino acids. V gave up 6 bases and J gave up 2 bases, with 11 bases separating them.

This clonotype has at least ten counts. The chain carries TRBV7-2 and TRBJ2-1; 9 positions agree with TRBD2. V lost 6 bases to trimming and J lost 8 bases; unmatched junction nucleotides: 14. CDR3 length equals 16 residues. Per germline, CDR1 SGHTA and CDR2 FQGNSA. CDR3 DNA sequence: TGTGCCAGCAGTTTGCGCTCGGCGGGGGGGTGGTATGAGCAGTTCTTC. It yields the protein CASSLRSAGGWYEQFF.

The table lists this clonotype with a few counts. The CDR3 sequence: CASSQSSAPSTIYF. For the CDR3, the DNA is TGCGCCAGCAGCCAATCCTCAGCGCCAAGCACCATATATTTT. The J gene is TRBJ1-3, the V gene TRBV4-1; D unclear. Trimming removed 2 bases at V and 9 bases at J, with 14 bases between. This CDR3 has 14 amino acids. Per the germline V gene, CDR1 is MGHRA and CDR2 is YSYEKL.

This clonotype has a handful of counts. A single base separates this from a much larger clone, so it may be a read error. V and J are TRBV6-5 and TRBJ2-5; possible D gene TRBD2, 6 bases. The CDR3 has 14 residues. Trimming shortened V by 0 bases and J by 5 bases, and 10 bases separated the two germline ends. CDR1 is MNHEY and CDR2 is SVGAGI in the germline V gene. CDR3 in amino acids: CASSYSGGCETQYF. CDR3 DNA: TGTGCCAGCAGTTACTCAGGAGGGTGCGAGACCCAGTACTTC.

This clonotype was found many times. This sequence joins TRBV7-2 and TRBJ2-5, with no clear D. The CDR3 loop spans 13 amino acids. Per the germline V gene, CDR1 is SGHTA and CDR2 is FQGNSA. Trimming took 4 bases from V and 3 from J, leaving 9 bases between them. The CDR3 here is CASSYPHKETQYF. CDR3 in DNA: TGTGCCAGCAGCTATCCCCACAAAGAGACCCAGTACTTC.